The 19 T cell receptor beta chains in this list originate from one sample, sequenced in a study of blood T cell repertoires in COVID-19. Using immunoSEQ multiplex PCR, the repertoire was profiled, and TCRdb retains in-frame clones only, with some absent. This table has fewer than 300,000 clones, roughly 80% appearing once. The specimen was PBMCs or T cells enriched from blood (not recorded which). These TCRs come from a man aged 40-49 years who had been exposed to COVID-19.

This clone came up once. The chain links TRBV27 to TRBJ1-1, with 10 bases identical to TRBD1. V lost 6 bases to trimming and J lost 4 bases; unmatched junction nucleotides: 5. Germline CDR1 MNHEY, CDR2 SMNVEV (reference sequence). There are 14 residues in the CDR3. The CDR3 region has the DNA TGTGCCAGCAGACGACAGGGGGCGCCCACTGAAGCTTTCTTT. Protein product: CASRRQGAPTEAFF.

This chain joins TRBV10-3 and TRBJ2-5; 9 nucleotides agree with TRBD1. The CDR3 runs to 16 residues. Germline V gene lookup returns CDR1 ENHRY and CDR2 SYGVKD. V lost 9 bases and J lost 5; bases outside the gene matches: 16. The CDR3, as DNA: TGTGCCATAGCCCCCTCTACTACAGGGGGCGGGGAGACCCAGTACTTC. It yields the protein CAIAPSTTGGGETQYF.

This clone was picked up one time. The rearrangement uses TRBV24-1 and TRBJ2-1, with 9 positions matching TRBD1. The CDR3 has 15 residues. Looked up from germline, CDR1 is KGHDR and CDR2 is SFDVKD. V shed 3 bases, J shed 4 bases, and the junction held 3 bases outside the gene matches. The CDR3 loop is CATSDPGQGYNEQFF. The CDR3 DNA follows: TGTGCCACCAGTGATCCTGGACAGGGGTACAATGAGCAGTTCTTC.

This chain joins TRBV27 and TRBJ1-5, with 7 bases aligning to TRBD1. Unmatched junction bases numbered 5, after V lost 9 bases and J lost 3 bases. The CDR3 has 13 residues. Germline loops: CDR1 MNHEY, CDR2 SMNVEV (reference sequence). CDR3 bases: TGTGCCAGTACAGGGGACCTCAATCAGCCCCAGCATTTT. It codes for CASTGDLNQPQHF.

The chain joins TRBV19 to TRBJ2-7; the D gene is possibly TRBD1 (6 bases). The CDR3 loop spans 14 amino acids. Germline CDR1 is LNHDA and CDR2 is SQIVND (reference sequence). V dropped 7 bases and J dropped 4 bases, with 17 bases sitting between them. The CDR3 DNA sequence: TGTGCCAGTACCCCTAACCGGGACAAATACGAGCAGTACTTC. Amino acid sequence: CASTPNRDKYEQYF.

This chain connects TRBV7-3 to TRBJ2-7, with D maybe TRBD2 (6 bases). Germline V gene lookup returns CDR1 SGHTA and CDR2 FQGTGA. V lost 4 bases to trimming and J lost 6 bases, with 16 bases between them. This CDR3 has 14 residues. This CDR3 reads CASSSLPLGGEQYF. CDR3 DNA: TGTGCCAGCAGCTCACTGCCTTTGGGGGGCGAGCAGTACTTC.

This clone was found a few times. Written as DNA, the CDR3 is TGTGCCAGTAGTATAGGGAGGCTAGCGGAAACTTACGAGCAGTACTTC. The encoded protein is CASSIGRLAETYEQYF. V gene TRBV19 combines with J gene TRBJ2-7, with 7 positions matching TRBD2. CDR1 and CDR2 (germline): LNHDA, SQIVND (reference sequence). CDR3 length equals 16 residues. V dropped 1 base and J dropped 4; count of bases not matched to a gene: 10.

The chain recombines TRBV6-1 with TRBJ1-1; no firm D call. The CDR3 totals 15 residues. V was pared by 0 bases and J by 1 base, with 9 bases between. Germline CDR1 is MNHNS and CDR2 is SASEGT. CDR3 loop: CASSEASGENTEAFF. DNA for the CDR3: TGTGCCAGCAGTGAAGCGTCGGGAGAGAACACTGAAGCTTTCTTT.

This rearrangement joins TRBV6-5 to TRBJ2-2, with TRBD1 matching over 8 bases. The CDR3 spans 15 residues. CDR1 and CDR2 (germline): MNHEY, SVGAGI. V dropped 7 bases and J dropped 6; count of bases not matched to a gene: 10. Here the CDR3 reads CASKDRVYGPGELFF. CDR3 DNA sequence: TGTGCCAGCAAGGACAGGGTGTATGGTCCCGGGGAGCTGTTTTTT.

The chain employs TRBV7-3 and TRBJ2-3; no definite D call. The ends were cut back, 5 bases at V and 4 bases at J, with 13 bases in the middle. The CDR3 totals 14 residues. CDR1 SGHTA and CDR2 FQGTGA come from the germline V gene. CDR3 amino acids: CASSVSLNSDTQYF. The CDR3 DNA follows: TGTGCCAGCAGCGTTAGCCTTAATTCAGATACGCAGTATTTT.

The chain employs TRBV7-9 and TRBJ1-4; 8 bases agree with TRBD1. Unmatched junction bases numbered 7, after V lost 5 bases and J lost 8 bases. The CDR3 runs 14 residues. Per the germline V gene, CDR1 is SEHNR and CDR2 is FQNEAQ (reference sequence). CDR3: CASSTGTGTEKLFF. The CDR3, as DNA: TGTGCCAGCAGCACAGGGACAGGAACCGAAAAACTGTTTTTT. The full variable domain, in which reference TRBV7-9 and TRBJ1-4 provide the parts outside the CDR3, is DTGVSQNPRHKITKRGQNVTFRCDPISEHNRLYWYRQTLGQGPEFLTYFQNEAQLEKSRLLSDRFSAERPKGSFSTLEIQRTEQGDSAMYLCASSTGTGTEKLFFGSGTQLSVL.

The J gene is TRBJ2-2, the V gene TRBV29-1; perhaps D is TRBD1 or TRBD2 (5 bases each). Deletions cut 7 bases from V and 5 bases from J, with 8 bases between. This CDR3 comprises 11 residues. The germline CDR1 and CDR2 sequences are SQVTM and ANQGSEA. In DNA, the CDR3 is TGCAGCGGGGGGTCGACCGGGGAGCTGTTTTTT. This encodes CSGGSTGELFF.

J is TRBJ1-5 and V is TRBV29-1; the D is unclear. The ends were cut back, 4 bases at V and 6 bases at J, with 16 bases in the middle. There are 14 residues in the CDR3. Germline loops: CDR1 SQVTM, CDR2 ANQGSEA. CDR3 bases: TGCAGCGTTGTTGCGGGTTCTTCAACTCAGCCCCAGCATTTT. Translated, it gives CSVVAGSSTQPQHF.

The V gene is TRBV5-6, the J gene TRBJ1-3; D is unclear. V lost 4 bases and J 4 bases, leaving 9 bases between the germline ends. The CDR3 runs 13 residues. The germline V gene encodes CDR1 SGHDT and CDR2 YYEEEE. The DNA of the CDR3 is TGTGCCAGCAGCATCCGGAGGGGAAACACCATATATTTT. Its translation: CASSIRRGNTIYF.

This rearrangement joins TRBV19 to TRBJ1-5, with a possible D match to TRBD1 (6 bases). Germline loops: CDR1 LNHDA, CDR2 SQIVND (reference sequence). Deletions cut 2 bases from V and 5 bases from J, with 16 bases between. This CDR3 spans 16 amino acids. CDR3 bases: TGTGCCAGTAGTATACTTCCACAGGGAGTTCATCAGCCCCAGCATTTT. Translated, it gives CASSILPQGVHQPQHF.

The rearrangement links TRBV19 to TRBJ1-5; 8 positions agree with TRBD1. The V gene's germline CDR1 is LNHDA and CDR2 SQIVND (reference sequence). The CDR3 spans 14 residues. Trimming removed 6 bases from V and 6 bases from J; junction bases left unmatched: 7. The CDR3 reads CASRKTGDGQPQHF. CDR3 nucleotide sequence: TGTGCCAGTAGGAAGACAGGGGACGGTCAGCCCCAGCATTTT.

The V and J genes are TRBV28 and TRBJ1-2; D is uncertain. V gave up 2 bases and J gave up 6 bases, with 13 bases separating them. Germline V gene data show CDR1 as MDHEN and CDR2 as SYDVKM. The length of the CDR3 is 14 residues. CDR3 DNA sequence: TGTGCCAGCAGTTTAATGGAGGGAGTGGATGGCTACACCTTC. The encoded protein is CASSLMEGVDGYTF.

The sample holds one count of this clone. The chain links TRBV30 to TRBJ2-7, with D possibly being TRBD1 (5 bases). The germline V gene has CDR1 GTSNPN and CDR2 SVGIG (reference sequence). The ends were cut back, 2 bases at V and 9 bases at J, with 23 bases in the middle. The CDR3 runs to 15 residues. CDR3 nucleotide sequence: TGTGCCTGGAGTCTCTCCGGTGGGGCTAGTTTCGGGCAGTACTTC. This gives the protein CAWSLSGGASFGQYF.

This CDR3 reads CASSFSALLAAATGELFF. Written as DNA, the CDR3 is TGTGCCAGCAGCTTTTCCGCACTACTAGCGGCGGCCACCGGGGAGCTGTTTTTT. The chain recombines TRBV11-3 with TRBJ2-2; 8 nucleotides agree with TRBD2. The V gene's germline CDR1 is SGHNT and CDR2 YENEEA. With 3 bases clipped from V and 4 bases from J, the junction kept 13 bases outside the gene matches. The CDR3 contains 18 residues.